This T cell receptor (beta chain) was captured in a study of blood T cell repertoires in COVID-19. TCRdb's copy holds only in-frame clones and misses some; the assay was immunoSEQ multiplex PCR. The data contain some 350,000 clones, around 83% of them singletons. CDR3 length: 14 amino acids. V was pared by 3 bases and J by 5 bases, with 5 bases of the junction left unmatched. Germline-derived CDR1 and CDR2 are SGHTA and FQGTGA. The receptor was isolated from a man aged 30 to 39 with active or convalescent COVID-19. This sequence joins TRBV7-3 and TRBJ1-1, with 8 bases matching TRBD1. The sequencing input was peripheral blood. The CDR3 DNA follows: TGTGCCAGCAGCTTTCAGGGGGCAAGGACTGAAGCTTTCTTT. It is translated as CASSFQGARTEAFF.